The 12 T cell receptor beta chains below all came from one sample that was sequenced in a study of response to subunit inactivated influenza vaccine. TCRdb called the RT-PCR reads again in MiXCR, with one record for every CDR3 protein. The sample lists around 490,000 distinct CDR3 sequences; 7.6% were seen once. This specimen was PBMCs from blood, taken less than 25 months after vaccination. Receptors were obtained from a man in his fifties or sixties who received an inactivated influenza vaccine.

This clonotype was picked up a small number of times. The CDR3 spells CASSLRSGPSEQYF. The CDR3 nucleotides read TGTGCCAGCAGTTTGCGTAGCGGACCAAGCGAGCAGTACTTC. This sequence joins TRBV12-3 or TRBV12-4 and TRBJ2-7; TRBD2 is a possible D gene (6 bases). The CDR3 contains 14 residues. V was pared by 3 bases and J by 6 bases, with 15 bases between.

The gene calls are TRBV4-1 and TRBJ2-7; D not certain. Germline values: CDR1 MGHRA, CDR2 YSYEKL. The CDR3 runs 16 residues. The V and J ends lost 1 base and 2 bases respectively, with 15 bases between them. CDR3 residues: CASSQGPGDQAYEQYF. Written as DNA, the CDR3 is TGCGCCAGCAGCCAAGGCCCTGGAGACCAGGCCTACGAGCAGTACTTC.

The genes are TRBV4-2 and TRBJ2-5, with 9 nucleotides matching TRBD2. The junction had 7 bases not matched to a gene; V was cut back by 6 bases and J by 5 bases. The germline CDR1 and CDR2 sequences are LGHNA and YNFKEQ. The CDR3 has 14 amino acids. In nucleotides, the CDR3 is TGTGCCAGCAGTCTAGCGGGGTTTGGGGAGACCCAGTACTTC. Amino acids: CASSLAGFGETQYF.

The chain couples TRBV20-1 to TRBJ2-1; D not resolved. Germline V gene lookup returns CDR1 DFQATT and CDR2 SNEGSKA (reference sequence). V was trimmed by 2 bases and J by 6 bases, leaving 11 bases between them. The CDR3 is 13 amino acids. The CDR3 DNA reads as TGCAGTGCTAGAACGTACAAATCCAATGAGCAGTTCTTC. Translated: CSARTYKSNEQFF.

The V and J genes are TRBV5-1 and TRBJ2-3; possibly TRBD1 for D (5 bases). Germline values: CDR1 SGHRS, CDR2 YFSETQ. This CDR3 is 15 amino acids long. V lost 5 bases, J lost 0 bases, and 13 bases lay in between. The CDR3 nucleotides are TGCGCCAGCAGGGAGACAGTAACTAGCACAGATACGCAGTATTTT. Residues: CASRETVTSTDTQYF.

This clonotype was observed at least ten times. This chain links TRBV27 with TRBJ1-2, with 11 bases matching TRBD1. The V and J ends lost 5 bases and 7 bases, in that order; junction bases with no gene match: 3. The CDR3 loop spans 13 amino acids. The germline CDR1 and CDR2 sequences are MNHEY and SMNVEV (reference sequence). The DNA of the CDR3 is TGTGCCAGCAGTGGACAGGGGGCGGGTGGCTACACCTTC. This translates into CASSGQGAGGYTF.

This clonotype was counted between two and nine times. The chain recombines TRBV27 with TRBJ2-3; D not certain. Germline values: CDR1 MNHEY, CDR2 SMNVEV (reference sequence). This CDR3 has 14 amino acids. Trimming took 3 bases from V and 2 from J, leaving 9 bases between them. Here the CDR3 DNA reads TGTGCCAGCAGTTTCTCCTCAAACACAGATACGCAGTATTTT. Protein: CASSFSSNTDTQYF.

This clonotype was observed a handful of times. The CDR3 coding sequence is TGTGCCAGCAGCTTAGGAGGTTGGGCCGCGAACACCGGGGAGCTGTTTTTT. As protein: CASSLGGWAANTGELFF. This rearrangement joins TRBV7-2 to TRBJ2-2; D unclear. The CDR3 loop spans 17 amino acids. Germline loops: CDR1 SGHTA, CDR2 FQGNSA. V lost 1 base and J lost 0, with 12 bases in between.

In its sample, this clonotype was seen once. The V gene is TRBV11-2, the J gene TRBJ2-1, with 7 bases that match TRBD1. Germline V CDR1 and CDR2: SGHAT, FQNNGV. The CDR3 sequence is 15 residues long. After removal of 5 bases from V and 8 bases from J, the junction contained 12 bases not matched to a gene. CDR3 sequence reads: CASSKTPGTAYEQFF. The CDR3 nucleotides read TGTGCCAGCAGCAAAACACCCGGGACAGCATATGAGCAGTTCTTC.

The chain couples TRBV20-1 to TRBJ1-4; no definite D call. Germline CDR1 DFQATT, CDR2 SNEGSKA (reference sequence). The germline V and J ends were trimmed by 1 base and 0 bases, with 12 bases remaining between them. The CDR3 spans 16 residues. CDR3 in DNA: TGCAGTGCTAGAGTCCCCTCAAGAGCAACTAATGAAAAACTGTTTTTT. Its translation: CSARVPSRATNEKLFF.

This clonotype was counted many times. This sequence joins TRBV20-1 and TRBJ2-7; 11 positions match TRBD2. V lost 4 bases and J lost 4; bases outside the gene matches: 3. The germline CDR1 and CDR2 sequences are DFQATT and SNEGSKA (reference sequence). The CDR3 is 13 amino acids. As DNA, the CDR3 is TGCAGTGCTATGACTAGCGGGGTGTACGAGCAGTACTTC. This encodes CSAMTSGVYEQYF.

Comment on this clonotype: A much larger clone differs by one base, so this may be a read error. The chain has TRBV12-3 or TRBV12-4 and TRBJ1-1, with D possibly matching TRBD1 (5 bases). The CDR3 runs 14 residues. The DNA for the CDR3 is TGTGCCAGCAGTTTGGGGGAGCCGAACGCTGAAGCTTTCTTT. This translates into CASSLGEPNAEAFF.